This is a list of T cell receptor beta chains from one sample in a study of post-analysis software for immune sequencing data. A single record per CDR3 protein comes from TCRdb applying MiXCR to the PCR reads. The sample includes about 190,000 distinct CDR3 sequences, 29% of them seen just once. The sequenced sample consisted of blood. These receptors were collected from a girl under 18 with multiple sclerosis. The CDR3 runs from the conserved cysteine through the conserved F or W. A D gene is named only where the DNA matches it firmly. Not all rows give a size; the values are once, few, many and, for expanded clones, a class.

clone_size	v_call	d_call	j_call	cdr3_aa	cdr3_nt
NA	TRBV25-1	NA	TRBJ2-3	CASSENRTQYF	TGTGCCAGCAGTGAAAACAGAACGCAGTATTTT
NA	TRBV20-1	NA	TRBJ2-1	CSARSTDELFF	TGCAGTGCTCGATCAACGGATGAGCTGTTCTTC
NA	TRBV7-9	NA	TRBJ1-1	CASRFSTGGYTEAFF	TGTGCCAGCCGCTTCTCGACGGGGGGTTACACTGAAGCTTTCTTT
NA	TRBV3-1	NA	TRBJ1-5	CARSQSDLRGPQHF	TGTGCCCGCAGCCAATCCGACCTGCGCGGACCCCAGCATTTT
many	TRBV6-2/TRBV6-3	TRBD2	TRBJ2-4	CASSLAGAKNIQYF	TGTGCCAGCAGTCTAGCGGGAGCCAAAAACATTCAGTACTTC
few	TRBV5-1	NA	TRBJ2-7	CASSTAGGYEQYF	TGCGCCAGCAGCACAGCAGGGGGGTACGAGCAGTACTTC
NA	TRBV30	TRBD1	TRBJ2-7	CAWSVPGGIHEQYF	TGTGCCTGGAGTGTACCAGGGGGCATCCACGAGCAGTACTTC
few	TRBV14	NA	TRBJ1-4	CASSRDNEKLFF	TGTGCCAGCAGCCGAGATAATGAAAAACTGTTTTTT
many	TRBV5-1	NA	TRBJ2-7	CASSRGSVEVYEQYF	TGCGCCAGCAGTCGCGGGTCCGTGGAGGTCTACGAGCAGTACTTC
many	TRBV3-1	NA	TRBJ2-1	CASSQAGSSYNEQFF	TGTGCCAGCAGCCAAGCCGGGAGCTCCTACAATGAGCAGTTCTTC
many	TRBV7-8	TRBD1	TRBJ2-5	CASSPRTGGLQETQYF	TGTGCCAGCAGCCCTCGCACAGGGGGCCTGCAAGAGACCCAGTACTTC
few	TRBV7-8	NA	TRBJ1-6	CASSLAESGGDSPLHF	TGTGCCAGCAGCTTAGCGGAAAGCGGGGGTGATTCACCCCTCCACTTT
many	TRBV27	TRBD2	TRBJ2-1	CASSPLAGGLGEQFF	TGTGCCAGCAGCCCGCTAGCGGGAGGGCTCGGTGAGCAGTTCTTC
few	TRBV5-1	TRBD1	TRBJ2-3	CASSLARGLDTDTQYF	TGCGCCAGCAGCTTGGCCAGGGGGCTCGACACAGATACGCAGTATTTT
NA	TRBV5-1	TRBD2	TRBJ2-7	CASSLGGSVDEQYF	TGCGCCAGCAGCTTGGGCGGGAGTGTCGACGAGCAGTACTTC
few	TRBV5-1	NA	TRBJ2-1	CASSLTRPPLGEQFF	TGCGCCAGCAGCTTGACTAGGCCTCCTCTGGGTGAGCAGTTCTTC
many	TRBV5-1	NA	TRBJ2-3	CASRLTSGIDTQYF	TGCGCCAGCAGACTGACTTCCGGGATAGATACGCAGTATTTT
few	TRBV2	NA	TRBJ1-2	CASKKEPGTLGNYGYTF	TGTGCCAGCAAGAAGGAGCCCGGGACGCTGGGGAACTATGGCTACACCTTC
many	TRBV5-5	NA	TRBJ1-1	CASSQSGGTEAFF	TGTGCCAGCAGCCAGTCGGGGGGCACTGAAGCTTTCTTT
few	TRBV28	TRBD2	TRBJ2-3	CASTSGGSTDTQYF	TGTGCCAGCACCAGCGGGGGAAGCACAGATACGCAGTATTTT
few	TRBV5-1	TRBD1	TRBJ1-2	CASSFGWTGKNGYTF	TGCGCCAGCAGCTTTGGTTGGACAGGGAAAAATGGCTACACCTTC
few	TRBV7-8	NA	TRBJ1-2	CASSLSGDPGGYTF	TGTGCCAGCAGCTTATCGGGGGACCCTGGTGGCTACACCTTC
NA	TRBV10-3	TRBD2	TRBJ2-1	CAISGSGGRIYNEQFF	TGTGCCATCAGTGGATCGGGGGGGCGAATATACAATGAGCAGTTCTTC
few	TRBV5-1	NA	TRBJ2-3	CASSLEGRRIPDTQYF	TGCGCCAGCAGCTTGGAAGGTCGGAGAATTCCAGATACGCAGTATTTT
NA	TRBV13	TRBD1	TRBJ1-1	CVSSSRTGDTEAFF	TGTGTCAGCAGCTCTAGGACAGGGGACACTGAAGCTTTCTTT
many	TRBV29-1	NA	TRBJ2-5	CSVLAMNPQETQYF	TGCAGCGTTCTCGCCATGAACCCTCAAGAGACCCAGTACTTC
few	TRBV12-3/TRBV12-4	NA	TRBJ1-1	CASSLPGVLNTEAFF	TGTGCCAGCAGTCTTCCAGGGGTCCTGAACACTGAAGCTTTCTTT
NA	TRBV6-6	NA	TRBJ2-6	CASSYSTGGANVLTF	TGTGCCAGCAGTTACTCGACGGGTGGGGCCAACGTCCTGACTTTC
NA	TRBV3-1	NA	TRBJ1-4	CASSPGDSSSEKLFF	TGTGCCAGCAGCCCAGGAGATAGCAGTTCTGAAAAACTGTTTTTT
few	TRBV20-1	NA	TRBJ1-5	CSARRSQGQPQHF	TGCAGTGCTAGGCGTTCACAGGGTCAGCCCCAGCATTTT
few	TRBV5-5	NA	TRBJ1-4	CASSLYAGATNEKLFF	TGTGCCAGCAGCTTGTACGCAGGTGCAACTAATGAAAAACTGTTTTTT
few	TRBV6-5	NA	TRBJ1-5	CASSPRGSGGNQPQHF	TGTGCCAGCAGCCCCAGGGGTTCAGGGGGCAATCAGCCCCAGCATTTT
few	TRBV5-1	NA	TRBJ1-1	CASSDRVFRNQAFF	TGCGCCAGCAGCGACAGAGTCTTCAGAAACCAAGCTTTCTTT
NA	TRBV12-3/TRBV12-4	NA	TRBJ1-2	CASSFRLGGYTF	TGTGCCAGCAGTTTTAGGTTGGGGGGCTACACCTTC
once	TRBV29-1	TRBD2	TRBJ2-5	CSVWGGVDFEETQYF	TGCAGCGTTTGGGGGGGGGTGGACTTTGAAGAGACCCAGTACTTC
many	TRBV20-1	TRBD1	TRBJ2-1	CSDRGKLRDEQFF	TGCAGTGACAGGGGGAAATTGCGAGATGAGCAGTTCTTC
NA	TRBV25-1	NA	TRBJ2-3	CASGGRDTQYF	TGTGCCAGCGGGGGTAGGGATACGCAGTATTTT
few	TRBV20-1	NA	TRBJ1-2	CSARQTSLHYGYTF	TGCAGTGCTAGACAGACAAGCCTTCACTATGGCTACACCTTC
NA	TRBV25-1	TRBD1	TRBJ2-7	CASRSPGQGAGEQYF	TGTGCCAGCAGATCACCGGGACAGGGGGCGGGAGAGCAGTACTTC